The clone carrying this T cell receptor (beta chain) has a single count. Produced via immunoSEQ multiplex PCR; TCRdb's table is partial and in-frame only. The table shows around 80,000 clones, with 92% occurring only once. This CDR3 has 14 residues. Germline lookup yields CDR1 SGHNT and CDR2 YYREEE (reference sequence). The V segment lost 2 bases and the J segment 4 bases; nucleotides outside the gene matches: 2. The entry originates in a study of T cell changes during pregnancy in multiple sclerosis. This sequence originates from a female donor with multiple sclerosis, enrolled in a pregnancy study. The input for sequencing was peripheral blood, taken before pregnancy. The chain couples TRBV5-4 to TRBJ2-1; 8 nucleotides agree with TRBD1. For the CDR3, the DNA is TGTGCCAGCAGCTTATGGGACAGGTACAATGAGCAGTTCTTC. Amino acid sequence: CASSLWDRYNEQFF.